The 26 T cell receptor beta chains below come from one sample, sequenced in a study of cytomegalovirus exposure and HLA in healthy donors. Researchers ran the PCR with 60 Vbeta and 13 Jbeta primers. The method was immunoSEQ multiplex PCR; TCRdb's version includes in-frame clones alone and lacks a portion of them. This sample's table reports fewer than 45,000 clones. Input material: PBMCs. These receptors all come from a woman under 40 in good health and CMV-seronegative.

The chain links TRBV25-1 to TRBJ2-1; no clear D gene. CDR1 and CDR2 from the germline V gene are MGHDK and SYGVNS. Trimming left V 1 base short and J 5 bases short, with 12 bases between. This CDR3 is built from 15 residues. This CDR3 is CASSESGAQHNEQFF. The CDR3 DNA follows: TGTGCCAGCAGTGAATCGGGTGCGCAGCACAATGAGCAGTTCTTC.

The chain carries TRBV6-1 and TRBJ2-7; TRBD1 aligns across 11 bases. J gave up 7 bases and V 11 bases, and 10 bases lay outside the gene matches. This CDR3 region has 13 residues. Germline V gene lookup returns CDR1 MNHNS and CDR2 SASEGT. In DNA, the CDR3 is TGTGCCGCCCGGACAGGGGGCGCATGGGAGCAGTACTTC. This encodes CAARTGGAWEQYF.

This chain connects TRBV2 to TRBJ2-2; the D gene is possibly TRBD1 (6 bases). V was clipped by 6 bases and J by 1 base, with 9 bases between them. CDR1 is SNHLY and CDR2 is FYNNEI in the germline V gene. CDR3 length: 14 amino acids. The CDR3 DNA sequence: TGTGCCAGCAGCCTACAGGGGAACACCGGGGAGCTGTTTTTT. This gives the protein CASSLQGNTGELFF.

This chain links TRBV18 with TRBJ2-2; 8 nucleotides line up with TRBD2. In germline, CDR1 is KGHSH, CDR2 LQKENI. Germline trimming cut 5 bases from V and 10 bases from J; bases unmatched to any gene: 9. The CDR3 consists of 14 residues. The CDR3 protein is CASSSRAGGEELFF. In DNA form, the CDR3 reads TGTGCCAGCTCATCTCGTGCGGGAGGTGAGGAGCTGTTTTTT.

The gene calls are TRBV4-1 and TRBJ1-1; D is ambiguous. V lost 5 bases and J 5 bases, leaving 12 bases between the germline ends. The CDR3 extends over 13 amino acids. Germline CDR1 reads MGHRA; CDR2 reads YSYEKL. Written as DNA, the CDR3 is TGCGCCAGCAGCTCCGAATGGAGGACTGAAGCTTTCTTT. Amino acid sequence: CASSSEWRTEAFF.

The CDR3 DNA reads TGCGCCAGCAGCCCCACAGGGGATACGCAGTATTTT. Translating it yields CASSPTGDTQYF. The V gene is TRBV5-1, the J gene TRBJ2-3; possible D gene TRBD1, 6 bases. The V gene's germline CDR1 is SGHRS and CDR2 YFSETQ. Between the trimmed V and J ends, which lost 4 bases and 6 bases, there was a span of 9 bases. The CDR3 has 12 residues.

V gene TRBV18 combines with J gene TRBJ1-2, with D uncertain. This CDR3 spans 13 amino acids. Trimming shortened V by 1 base and J by 7 bases, and 10 bases separated the two germline ends. Looked up from germline, CDR1 is KGHSH and CDR2 is LQKENI. The CDR3 loop is CASSPLERAGYTF. CDR3 in DNA: TGTGCCAGCTCACCACTAGAGAGGGCTGGCTACACCTTC.

CDR3: CAWSVTVSGNTIYF. As DNA, the CDR3 is TGTGCCTGGAGTGTAACAGTCTCTGGAAACACCATATATTTT. The chain combines TRBV30 with TRBJ1-3; D ambiguous. The V end was cut by 0 bases, the J end by 0 bases, with 6 bases between. CDR3 length: 14 residues. CDR1 GTSNPN and CDR2 SVGIG come from the germline V gene (reference sequence).

V and J are TRBV4-2 and TRBJ1-4; the D gene is possibly TRBD1 (5 bases). V was trimmed by 0 bases and J by 8 bases, leaving 10 bases between them. The length of the CDR3 is 14 residues. Looked up from germline, CDR1 is LGHNA and CDR2 is YNFKEQ. CDR3 sequence (DNA): TGTGCCAGCAGCCAAGAGGGGGGGAACGAAAAACTGTTTTTT. Translating it yields CASSQEGGNEKLFF.

V and J are TRBV4-1 and TRBJ2-2; D perhaps matches TRBD2 (5 bases). The length of the CDR3 is 15 residues. V lost 0 bases, J lost 3 bases, and 8 bases lay in between. CDR1 is MGHRA, CDR2 YSYEKL, per germline. This CDR3 reads CASSQEGSHTGELFF. Written as DNA, the CDR3 is TGCGCCAGCAGCCAAGAAGGGAGTCACACCGGGGAGCTGTTTTTT.

The J gene is TRBJ2-1, the V gene TRBV6-5; a weak D match, TRBD2 (6 bases). The CDR3 length is 15 residues. Germline CDR1 and CDR2: MNHEY and SVGAGI. V lost 7 bases and J 0 bases, leaving 13 bases between the germline ends. CDR3 residues: CASTSGTGSYNEQFF. The CDR3 DNA is TGTGCCAGCACCTCCGGGACTGGCTCCTACAATGAGCAGTTCTTC.

This CDR3 reads CASSQLGRSYGYTF. As DNA, the CDR3 is TGCGCCAGCAGTCAATTAGGGAGAAGCTATGGCTACACCTTC. V is TRBV23-1 and J is TRBJ1-2; D is uncertain. TRBV23-1 is an ORF, with its function uncertain. V dropped 1 base and J dropped 4 bases, with 10 bases sitting between them. CDR3 size: 14 residues.

CDR3 sequence (DNA): TGCAGCGTTGATGGGGGGAGGGAGACCCAGTACTTC. Translation gives CSVDGGRETQYF. This chain uses TRBV29-1 with TRBJ2-5; perhaps TRBD2 as D (6 bases). Looked up from germline, CDR1 is SQVTM and CDR2 is ANQGSEA. This CDR3 contains 12 residues. The V gene lost 3 bases and the J gene lost 5 bases, with 10 bases spanning the gap.

The V and J genes are TRBV6-5 and TRBJ1-2; D gene unclear. This CDR3 region has 15 residues. The V and J ends lost 0 bases and 4 bases respectively, with 12 bases between them. Looked up from germline, CDR1 is MNHEY and CDR2 is SVGAGI. The CDR3 loop reads CASSYSMQYSYGYTF. The CDR3 region has the DNA TGTGCCAGCAGTTACTCGATGCAGTATTCCTATGGCTACACCTTC.

The chain carries TRBV4-1 and TRBJ1-1, with TRBD1 as a possible D gene (5 bases). The CDR3 has 15 amino acids. The germline CDR1 and CDR2 sequences are MGHRA and YSYEKL. Deletions cut 4 bases from V and 0 bases from J, with 12 bases between. CDR3 sequence: CASSLPWGVNTEAFF. DNA for the CDR3: TGCGCCAGCAGCCTCCCCTGGGGGGTGAACACTGAAGCTTTCTTT.

The DNA of the CDR3 is TGCGCCAGCAGCCCAGGGACAGGTTTAGACGAGCAGTACTTC. Translated, it gives CASSPGTGLDEQYF. The chain couples TRBV5-1 to TRBJ2-7; 8 positions agree with TRBD1. The CDR3 consists of 14 residues. In germline, CDR1 is SGHRS, CDR2 YFSETQ. V lost 4 bases and J lost 5; bases outside the gene matches: 8.

The genes are TRBV29-1 and TRBJ2-5, with D unresolved. The CDR3 has 17 amino acids. Germline V gene data show CDR1 as SQVTM and CDR2 as ANQGSEA. V lost 0 bases to trimming and J lost 7 bases, with 24 bases between them. This CDR3 reads CSVEEVFWPGGPRTQYF. The CDR3 DNA follows: TGCAGCGTTGAAGAGGTGTTTTGGCCAGGTGGCCCCAGGACCCAGTACTTC.

The chain couples TRBV6-6 to TRBJ1-2; the match to TRBD1 covers 9 bases. CDR1 and CDR2 (germline): MNHNY, SVGAGI (reference sequence). This CDR3 region has 15 residues. Trimming took 0 bases from V and 2 from J; bases not matched to a gene: 1. The CDR3: CASSYSGTGNYGYTF. The DNA for the CDR3 is TGTGCCAGCAGTTACTCGGGGACAGGGAACTATGGCTACACCTTC.

The chain is built from TRBV6-1 and TRBJ2-7; D is unclear. The CDR3 contains 13 residues. V dropped 5 bases and J dropped 2 bases, with 10 bases sitting between them. Germline values: CDR1 MNHNS, CDR2 SASEGT. In nucleotides, the CDR3 is TGTGCCAGCAGTCGATCAAGCGCCTACGAGCAGTACTTC. Protein: CASSRSSAYEQYF.

This chain joins TRBV19 and TRBJ2-7; D might be TRBD1 (5 bases). The CDR3 runs to 15 residues. Germline CDR1 reads LNHDA; CDR2 reads SQIVND (reference sequence). V lost 3 bases and J lost 3, with 15 bases in between. DNA for the CDR3: TGTGCCAGTAGTATCAAGTCAGGGTGGCGCTACGAGCAGTACTTC. It translates to CASSIKSGWRYEQYF.

The V gene is TRBV5-6, the J gene TRBJ2-1, with 8 bases aligning to TRBD1. V lost 6 bases to trimming and J lost 5 bases; unmatched junction nucleotides: 7. This CDR3 has 14 amino acids. CDR1 SGHDT and CDR2 YYEEEE come from the germline V gene. This chain's CDR3 is CASTRDRRNNEQFF. CDR3 nucleotide sequence: TGTGCCAGCACCCGGGACAGGAGAAACAATGAGCAGTTCTTC.

This clone is called medium-sized based on its frequency. This chain uses TRBV2 with TRBJ2-2; tentatively, D is TRBD1 (6 bases). V lost 6 bases to trimming and J lost 5 bases, with 13 bases between them. Germline CDR1 SNHLY, CDR2 FYNNEI. The CDR3 has 14 residues. The CDR3 spells CASRTGSETGELFF. CDR3 in DNA: TGTGCCAGCAGAACAGGGTCGGAAACCGGGGAGCTGTTTTTT.

The chain couples TRBV7-9 to TRBJ1-2; maybe TRBD1 (6 bases). CDR1 and CDR2 (germline): SEHNR, FQNEAQ (reference sequence). V was pared by 5 bases and J by 8 bases, with 30 bases between. This CDR3 is 18 amino acids long. The CDR3 here is CASSGKGTNPLIDTGYTF. The DNA of the CDR3 is TGTGCCAGCAGCGGGAAGGGGACAAATCCCTTGATTGATACGGGCTACACCTTC.

The genes are TRBV27 and TRBJ2-1, with D possibly TRBD2 on 6 matching bases. Germline assignment: CDR1 MNHEY and CDR2 SMNVEV (reference sequence). Deletions cut 3 bases from V and 5 bases from J, with 17 bases between. The CDR3 has 16 residues. Here the CDR3 reads CASSFSGSGSDNEQFF. The CDR3 DNA sequence: TGTGCCAGCAGTTTCTCCGGGAGCGGGTCCGACAATGAGCAGTTCTTC.

This chain joins TRBV19 and TRBJ2-1, with D possibly TRBD1 on 5 matching bases. The V end was cut by 7 bases, the J end by 1 base, with 14 bases between. Germline V gene lookup returns CDR1 LNHDA and CDR2 SQIVND (reference sequence). This CDR3 has 15 residues. The CDR3, as DNA: TGTGCCAGTACTCCAAGGCAGGGTTCCTACAATGAGCAGTTCTTC. Translated: CASTPRQGSYNEQFF.

The rearrangement joins TRBV29-1 to TRBJ2-1, with TRBD2 matching 10 bases. The CDR3 covers 14 residues. V was pared by 4 bases and J by 6 bases, with 6 bases of the junction left unmatched. Per the germline V gene, CDR1 is SQVTM and CDR2 is ANQGSEA. CDR3 nucleotides: TGCAGCGTTGCCAGAAGACTAGCGGGCAATGAGCAGTTCTTC. It translates to CSVARRLAGNEQFF.